A single sample gave rise to the 9 T cell receptor beta chains below, sequenced in a study of T cell responses to AZD1222 COVID-19 vaccine. Profiling relied on immunoSEQ multiplex PCR, and the TCRdb table lists in-frame clones only, not all of them. The table has about 94,000 clones, roughly 90% seen once. Sequenced material: peripheral blood, taken on day 0 of AZD1222 vaccination. These receptors were collected from an adult in good health.

This clone was seen more than once but under ten times. The rearrangement links TRBV2 to TRBJ1-5, with D unresolved. Between the trimmed V and J ends, which lost 5 bases and 0 bases, there was a span of 11 bases. The germline gives CDR1 SNHLY, CDR2 FYNNEI. The CDR3 has 15 amino acids. The CDR3 loop is CASSLDGNSNQPQHF. The DNA of the CDR3 is TGTGCCAGCAGTTTAGACGGGAATAGCAATCAGCCCCAGCATTTT.

V gene TRBV6-1 combines with J gene TRBJ2-7; unclear D gene. The CDR3 runs 13 residues. Germline lookup yields CDR1 MNHNS and CDR2 SASEGT. V was trimmed by 3 bases and J by 7 bases, leaving 13 bases between them. CDR3 sequence: CASSDPPTREQYF. The CDR3 bases are TGTGCCAGCAGTGATCCCCCAACTCGGGAGCAGTACTTC.

About this clone: Germline is not matched at one junction end, which may reflect a read error. The chain couples TRBV3-1 (or the pseudogene TRBV3-2) to TRBJ2-2; D is undetermined. This CDR3 comprises 13 residues. Germline V gene lookup returns CDR1 LGHDT and CDR2 YNNKEL (reference sequence). The CDR3 DNA follows: TGTGCCAGCACCCAAGGGTACACCGGGGAGCTGTTTTTT. This translates into CASTQGYTGELFF.

This chain uses TRBV7-3 with TRBJ1-2; D ambiguous. In germline, CDR1 is SGHTA, CDR2 FQGTGA. V was pared by 5 bases and J by 5 bases, with 12 bases between. The CDR3 is 13 amino acids. The CDR3 spells CASSQINGYGYTF. The DNA of the CDR3 is TGTGCCAGCAGCCAGATAAATGGTTATGGCTACACCTTC.

V gene TRBV5-4 combines with J gene TRBJ2-1; unclear D gene. V was clipped by 2 bases and J by 7 bases, with 22 bases between them. The germline V gene has CDR1 SGHNT and CDR2 YYREEE (reference sequence). This CDR3 comprises 17 residues. The CDR3 DNA follows: TGTGCCAGCAGCTTCCCCGGTGGCCGGGTTCTATGGAATGAGCAGTTCTTC. This translates into CASSFPGGRVLWNEQFF. Looking up the rest from reference TRBV5-4 and TRBJ2-1 gives the full variable domain: ETGVTQSPTHLIKTRGQQVTLRCSSQSGHNTVSWYQQALGQGPQFIFQYYREEENGRGNFPPRFSGLQFPNYSSELNVNALELDDSALYLCASSFPGGRVLWNEQFFGPGTRLTVL.

Only one count was recorded for this clone. The chain combines TRBV6-5 with TRBJ2-7; 7 bases match TRBD2. With V trimmed by 8 bases and J by 3 bases, 7 bases remained unmatched. The CDR3 is made up of 13 amino acids. Germline assignment: CDR1 MNHEY and CDR2 SVGAGI. The CDR3 DNA is TGTGCCAGCCAATATGGGGGGGGCTACGAGCAGTACTTC. Translated: CASQYGGGYEQYF.

The V and J genes are TRBV27 and TRBJ1-5; D unresolved. Trimming pared 3 bases from V and 1 base from J, leaving 10 bases between. This CDR3 spans 15 amino acids. The germline V gene has CDR1 MNHEY and CDR2 SMNVEV (reference sequence). As DNA, the CDR3 is TGTGCCAGCAGTTTTCGTCGTCCCAGCAATCAGCCCCAGCATTTT. It codes for CASSFRRPSNQPQHF.

The genes are TRBV3-1 (or the pseudogene TRBV3-2) and TRBJ2-7, with D perhaps matching TRBD1 (5 bases). Trimming shortened V by 6 bases and J by 5 bases, and 11 bases separated the two germline ends. Germline lookup yields CDR1 LGHDT and CDR2 YNNKEL (reference sequence). This CDR3 is built from 12 residues. CDR3 DNA: TGTGCCAGCAGGGACATAAGTGACGAGCAGTACTTC. It is translated as CASRDISDEQYF.

Here the CDR3 reads CASSQSLTGISNQPQHF. CDR3 in DNA: TGCGCCAGCAGTCAATCGTTGACAGGGATTAGCAATCAGCCCCAGCATTTT. V gene TRBV23-1 combines with J gene TRBJ1-5; 7 bases match TRBD1. TRBV23-1 is recorded as an ORF, its role being uncertain. J was trimmed by 0 bases and V by 0 bases; bases with no gene match: 5. The CDR3 covers 17 residues.